Following are 15 T cell receptor beta chains from one sample sequenced in a study of CD8 T cells in Susac syndrome. RNA in amounts of 0.5 to 1 ug was reverse transcribed with random hexamers. TCRdb ran MiXCR on the immunoSEQ multiplex PCR reads and lists one entry per CDR3 protein. The table has roughly 180,000 distinct CDR3 sequences, around 96% seen once. The material sequenced was CD4+ T cells from PBMCs. These TCRs come from a human donor in good health.

The V and J genes are TRBV7-3 and TRBJ1-1; a possible D gene is TRBD1 (5 bases). There are 14 residues in the CDR3. The germline CDR1 and CDR2 sequences are SGHTA and FQGTGA. V was cut by 5 bases and J by 1 base, with 11 bases left in between. The CDR3 sequence: CASSQGRQNTEAFF. In DNA form, the CDR3 reads TGTGCCAGCAGCCAGGGACGGCAGAACACTGAAGCTTTCTTT.

This chain links TRBV24-1 with TRBJ2-6, with no clear D. CDR1 KGHDR and CDR2 SFDVKD come from the germline V gene. The V end lost 1 base, the J end lost 1 base, and 7 bases lay between the germline ends. The CDR3 contains 16 residues. Written as DNA, the CDR3 is TGTGCCACCAGTGATTTAGGTGCGTCTGGGGCCAACGTCCTGACTTTC. Translating gives CATSDLGASGANVLTF.

The chain carries TRBV7-2 and TRBJ2-5, with D unresolved. The CDR3 covers 13 residues. V was cut by 6 bases and J by 4 bases, with 12 bases left in between. Germline V CDR1 and CDR2: SGHTA, FQGNSA. In DNA, the CDR3 is TGTGCCAGCAGGTCAGGAGAAGCAGAGACCCAGTACTTC. This encodes CASRSGEAETQYF.

The gene calls are TRBV20-1 and TRBJ1-1, with 7 bases matching TRBD1. CDR3 size: 14 residues. V dropped 4 bases and J dropped 4; count of bases not matched to a gene: 9. Germline CDR1 reads DFQATT; CDR2 reads SNEGSKA (reference sequence). The CDR3 loop reads CSAKNQGVSTEAFF. CDR3 bases: TGCAGTGCTAAAAACCAGGGGGTCAGCACTGAAGCTTTCTTT.

The rearrangement links TRBV5-1 to TRBJ2-7, with 10 bases aligning to TRBD1. The CDR3 sequence is 15 residues long. The germline CDR1 and CDR2 sequences are SGHRS and YFSETQ. V trimming: 0 bases; J trimming: 5 bases; junction bases outside the gene matches: 5. The CDR3 DNA follows: TGCGCCAGCAGCTTGGTGGGGACAGGGGTCCACGAGCAGTACTTC. This encodes CASSLVGTGVHEQYF.

This clonotype was recorded a few times. The rearrangement joins TRBV9 to TRBJ2-5; TRBD2 might be the D (6 bases). Germline V gives CDR1 SGDLS, CDR2 YYNGEE. V dropped 3 bases and J dropped 1 base, with 7 bases sitting between them. CDR3 size: 13 residues. CDR3 amino acids: CASSAGVQETQYF. The DNA of the CDR3 is TGTGCCAGCAGCGCGGGGGTCCAAGAGACCCAGTACTTC.

The rearrangement joins TRBV5-1 to TRBJ2-7, with unresolved D. The V end lost 2 bases, the J end lost 0 bases, and 9 bases lay between the germline ends. The CDR3 extends over 14 amino acids. Per germline, CDR1 SGHRS and CDR2 YFSETQ. Here the CDR3 DNA reads TGCGCCAGCAGCTTCCGGGCCTCCTCCTACGAGCAGTACTTC. This codes for CASSFRASSYEQYF.

This chain links TRBV7-9 with TRBJ2-3; 12 positions agree with TRBD2. The trim removed 1 base at V and 5 bases at J, leaving 7 bases unmatched. Per germline, CDR1 SEHNR and CDR2 FQNEAQ (reference sequence). The CDR3 totals 17 residues. The CDR3 DNA is TGTGCCAGCAGCTTAGTCCCTAGCGGGAGGGCCAAAGATACGCAGTATTTT. It is translated as CASSLVPSGRAKDTQYF.

The chain employs TRBV25-1 and TRBJ2-7; D uncertain. This CDR3 is built from 13 residues. The germline gives CDR1 MGHDK, CDR2 SYGVNS. The germline V and J ends were trimmed by 7 bases and 4 bases, with 14 bases remaining between them. The CDR3 spells CASIRAGGYEQYF. CDR3 nucleotides: TGTGCCAGCATCCGGGCCGGTGGGTACGAGCAGTACTTC.

The rearrangement joins TRBV4-3 to TRBJ1-2, with TRBD1 matching over 8 bases. The V segment lost 2 bases and the J segment 4 bases; nucleotides outside the gene matches: 6. Germline CDR1 and CDR2: LGHNA and YSLEER. The CDR3 loop spans 15 amino acids. DNA for the CDR3: TGCGCCAGCAGCCAACTGGGACAGGATCTCTATGGCTACACCTTC. As protein: CASSQLGQDLYGYTF.

The rearrangement joins TRBV6-5 to TRBJ2-7; no definite D call. Germline values: CDR1 MNHEY, CDR2 SVGAGI. V was clipped by 6 bases and J by 2 bases, with 11 bases between them. The CDR3 extends over 13 amino acids. The CDR3 sequence is CASRFDGTYEQYF. The CDR3 DNA follows: TGTGCCAGCAGGTTCGACGGAACCTACGAGCAGTACTTC.

V and J are TRBV28 and TRBJ2-3; 16 nucleotides match TRBD2. CDR1 MDHEN and CDR2 SYDVKM come from the germline V gene. This CDR3 has 16 amino acids. Trimming at V came to 7 bases and at J to 4 bases, leaving 5 bases not matched to a gene. The CDR3 coding sequence is TGTGCCAGCAAGTTGGGACTAGCGGGAGGGGCAGATACGCAGTATTTT. Protein sequence: CASKLGLAGGADTQYF.

The chain is built from TRBV20-1 and TRBJ2-3, with TRBD2 matching 12 bases. V was clipped by 8 bases and J by 0 bases; unmatched bases: 3. CDR1 and CDR2 from the germline V gene are DFQATT and SNEGSKA (reference sequence). The CDR3 is 14 amino acids. CDR3 coding DNA: TGCAGTATAGGGACTAGCGGGAGCACAGATACGCAGTATTTT. Translated: CSIGTSGSTDTQYF.

V usage is TRBV20-1 and J usage is TRBJ2-5, with 7 bases lining up with TRBD1. Germline CDR1 is DFQATT and CDR2 is SNEGSKA (reference sequence). CDR3 length: 14 residues. V trimming: 5 bases; J trimming: 1 base; junction bases outside the gene matches: 7. The CDR3 spells CSAGRDSLQETQYF. The CDR3 DNA reads as TGCAGTGCTGGACGGGACAGCCTCCAAGAGACCCAGTACTTC.

V usage is TRBV29-1 and J usage is TRBJ1-5; 8 positions match TRBD1. CDR3 length: 13 amino acids. Germline CDR1 is SQVTM and CDR2 is ANQGSEA. V lost 3 bases to trimming and J lost 7 bases; unmatched junction nucleotides: 5. The CDR3: CSVETGVGQPQHF. CDR3 DNA sequence: TGCAGCGTTGAGACAGGGGTTGGGCAGCCCCAGCATTTT.